This T cell receptor (beta chain) was recorded in a study of T cell repertoires in cytomegalovirus infection. In the study overall: Signatures in public TCR beta sequences pointed to both CMV infection and matching HLA type.

The V gene's germline CDR1 is DFQATT and CDR2 SNEGSKA (reference sequence). V shed 3 bases and J 8 bases; nucleotides not matched to a gene: 7. The CDR3 has 14 residues. One entry per CDR3 protein, called by TCRdb with MiXCR from the reads. The repertoire holds 600,000 to 800,000 distinct CDR3 sequences, with about 24% as singletons. The study, taken as a whole, reports: Summed public TCR beta family frequency identified CMV carriers bearing the relevant HLA. It was HLA-C-restricted CMV-specific TCR beta clonotypes that dominated the response ex vivo.

This clonotype was counted only a few times. Its antigen is undetermined. What was sequenced was CD8+ T cells from PBMCs. The chain couples TRBV20-1 to TRBJ2-1, with 10 nucleotides matching TRBD1. This TCR derives from a human donor in good health (CMV status not recorded). Some clones in this sample may be carry-over from other donors' samples. The CDR3 DNA reads as TGCAGTGCTAGCTCCCGGGACAGGGGCCATGAGCAGTTCTTC. Its protein product is CSASSRDRGHEQFF.